This T cell receptor beta chain derives from a study of technical replicates of blood from four donors. Sequencing was performed with immunoSEQ multiplex PCR; in TCRdb, only in-frame clones are kept and a portion is missing. Of 65,000 to 95,000 clones listed, around 97% were seen once; the top ten hold around 0.18%. V shed 2 bases and J shed 2 bases, with 8 bases lying between them. This CDR3 is 14 amino acids long. Germline CDR1 is MNHNS and CDR2 is SASEGT. This clone was seen only once. This rearrangement joins TRBV6-1 to TRBJ2-3, with D possibly matching TRBD2 (5 bases). The material sequenced was T cells isolated from PBMCs. This sequence was found in a human donor in good health. CDR3 residues: CASSENGITDTQYF. CDR3 nucleotide sequence: TGTGCCAGCAGTGAAAACGGGATCACAGATACGCAGTATTTT.